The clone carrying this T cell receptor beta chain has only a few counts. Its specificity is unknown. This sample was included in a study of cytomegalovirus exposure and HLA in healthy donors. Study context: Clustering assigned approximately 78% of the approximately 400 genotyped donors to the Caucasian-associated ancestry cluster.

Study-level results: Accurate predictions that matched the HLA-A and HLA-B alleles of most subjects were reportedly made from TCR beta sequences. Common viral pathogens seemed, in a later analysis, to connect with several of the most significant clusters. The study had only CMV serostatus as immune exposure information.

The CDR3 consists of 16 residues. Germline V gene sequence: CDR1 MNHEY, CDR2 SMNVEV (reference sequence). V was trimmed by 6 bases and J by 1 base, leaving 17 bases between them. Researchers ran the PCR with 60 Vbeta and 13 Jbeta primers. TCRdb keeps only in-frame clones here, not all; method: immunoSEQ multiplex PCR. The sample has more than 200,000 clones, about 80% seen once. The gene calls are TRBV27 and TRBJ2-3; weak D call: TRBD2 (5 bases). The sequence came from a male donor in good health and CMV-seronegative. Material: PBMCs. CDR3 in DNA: TGTGCCAGCAGCCCCTCGGGGTCCACCGGCACAGATACGCAGTATTTT. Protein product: CASSPSGSTGTDTQYF.